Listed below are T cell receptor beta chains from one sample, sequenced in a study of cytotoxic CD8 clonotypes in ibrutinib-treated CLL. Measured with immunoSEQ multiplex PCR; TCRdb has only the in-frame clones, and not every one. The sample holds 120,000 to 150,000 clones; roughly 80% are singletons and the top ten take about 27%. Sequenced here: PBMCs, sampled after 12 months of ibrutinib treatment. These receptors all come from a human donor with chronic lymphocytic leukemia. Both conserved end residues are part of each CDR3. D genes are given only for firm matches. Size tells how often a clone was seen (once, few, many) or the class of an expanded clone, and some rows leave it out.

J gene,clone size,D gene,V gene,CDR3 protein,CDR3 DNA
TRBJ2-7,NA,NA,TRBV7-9,CASSVSGGPYEQYF,TGTGCCAGCAGCGTATCTGGGGGGCCCTACGAGCAGTACTTC
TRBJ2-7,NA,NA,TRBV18,CASSLFRNARLFEQYF,TGTGCCAGCTCACTGTTTAGGAATGCAAGACTCTTCGAGCAGTACTTC
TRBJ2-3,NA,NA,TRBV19,CASSYGRFTDTQYF,TGTGCCAGTAGTTATGGGAGATTCACAGATACGCAGTATTTT
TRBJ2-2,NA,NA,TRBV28,CASRGGTGELFF,TGTGCCAGCAGAGGGGGGACCGGGGAGCTGTTTTTT
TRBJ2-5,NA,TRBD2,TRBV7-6,CASSFSPSGEETQYF,TGTGCCAGCAGCTTTTCGCCTAGCGGGGAAGAGACCCAGTACTTC
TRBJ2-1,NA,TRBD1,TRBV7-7,CASSLGQGSNEQFF,TGTGCTAGCAGCCTAGGACAGGGAAGCAATGAGCAGTTCTTC
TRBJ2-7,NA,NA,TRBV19,CASSMGDLPYEQYF,TGTGCCAGTAGTATGGGAGACCTCCCCTACGAGCAGTACTTC
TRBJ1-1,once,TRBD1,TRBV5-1,CASSLTPGQENTEAFF,TGCGCCAGCAGCTTGACACCGGGACAGGAGAACACTGAAGCTTTCTTT
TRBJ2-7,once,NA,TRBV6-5,CASTHRGGEQYF,TGTGCCAGCACCCATCGGGGAGGCGAGCAGTACTTC
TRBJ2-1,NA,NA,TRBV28,CASRDLGLYNEQFF,TGTGCCAGCAGGGATTTGGGACTCTACAATGAGCAGTTCTTC
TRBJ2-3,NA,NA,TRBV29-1,CSVEFDSITDTQYF,TGCAGCGTTGAATTCGACAGTATCACAGATACGCAGTATTTT
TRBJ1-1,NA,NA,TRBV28,CASVGAWTEAFF,TGTGCCAGCGTTGGGGCGTGGACTGAAGCTTTCTTT
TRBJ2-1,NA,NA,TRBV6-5,CASSYLSANEQFF,TGTGCCAGCAGTTACCTATCGGCCAATGAGCAGTTCTTC
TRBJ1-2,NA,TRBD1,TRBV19,CASRPGTGGLLGYTF,TGTGCCAGTAGGCCCGGGACAGGGGGGCTTTTAGGCTACACCTTC
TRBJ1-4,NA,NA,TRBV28,CASSFISRKLFF,TGTGCCAGCAGTTTTATAAGCCGGAAACTGTTTTTT
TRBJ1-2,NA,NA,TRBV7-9,CASSLDGGLLYGYTF,TGTGCCAGCAGCTTAGATGGCGGGCTGTTATATGGCTACACCTTC
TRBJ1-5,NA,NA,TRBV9,CASSVGPGNQPQHF,TGTGCCAGCAGCGTAGGGCCAGGCAATCAGCCCCAGCATTTT
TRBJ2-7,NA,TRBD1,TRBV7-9,CASSLDSTGGRWNFEQYF,TGTGCCAGCAGCTTAGATTCGACAGGGGGTAGGTGGAATTTCGAGCAGTACTTC
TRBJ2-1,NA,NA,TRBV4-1,CASSQDQGADSSNEQFF,TGCGCCAGCAGCCAAGATCAAGGGGCGGATAGCTCCAATGAGCAGTTCTTC
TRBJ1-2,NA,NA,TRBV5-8,CASSLGVGGYTF,TGTGCCAGCAGCTTGGGTGTAGGTGGCTACACCTTC
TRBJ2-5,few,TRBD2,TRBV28,CATSGGDKETQYF,TGTGCCACTAGCGGGGGGGATAAAGAGACCCAGTACTTC
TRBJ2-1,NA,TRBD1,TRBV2,CASRRGSSSYNEQFF,TGTGCCAGCCGCAGGGGGAGCAGCTCCTACAATGAGCAGTTCTTC
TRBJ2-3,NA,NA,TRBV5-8,CASSFKGEGTDTQYF,TGTGCCAGCAGCTTCAAAGGGGAGGGCACAGATACGCAGTATTTT
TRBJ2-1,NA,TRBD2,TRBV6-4,CASSDSGLAGGEGQFF,TGTGCCAGCAGTGACTCGGGACTAGCGGGGGGAGAGGGGCAGTTCTTC
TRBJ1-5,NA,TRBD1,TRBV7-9,CASSSVGTGGGQPQHF,TGTGCCAGCAGCTCAGTGGGGACAGGGGGCGGTCAGCCCCAGCATTTT
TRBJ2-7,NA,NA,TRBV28,CASEVAGRYEQYF,TGTGCCAGCGAGGTGGCAGGGCGCTACGAGCAGTACTTC
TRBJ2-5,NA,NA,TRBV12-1,CASSFGVFCLRGGQYF,TGTGCCAGCAGCTTTGGGGTTTTTTGTTTGAGAGGGGGGCAGTACTTC
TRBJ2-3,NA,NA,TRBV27,CASSFGTADTQYF,TGTGCCAGCAGTTTCGGCACGGCGGATACGCAGTATTTT
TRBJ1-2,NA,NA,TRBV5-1,CASSKDSNYGYTF,TGCGCCAGCAGCAAAGACAGCAACTATGGCTACACCTTC
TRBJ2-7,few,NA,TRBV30,CAWSVATEEQYF,TGTGCCTGGAGCGTCGCGACGGAGGAGCAGTACTTC
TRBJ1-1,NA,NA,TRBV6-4,CASSARDGNTEAFF,TGTGCCAGCAGCGCCAGGGATGGGAACACTGAAGCTTTCTTT
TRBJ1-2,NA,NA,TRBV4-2,CASSQVLGQGYGYTF,TGTGCCAGCAGCCAAGTTTTAGGGCAGGGCTACGGCTACACCTTC
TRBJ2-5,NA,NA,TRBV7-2,CASSSLRTEETQYF,TGTGCCAGCAGCTCTTTGAGGACTGAAGAGACCCAGTACTTC
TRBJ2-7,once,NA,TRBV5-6,CASSSVQGRVPYEQYF,TGTGCCAGCAGTTCTGTTCAGGGAAGGGTCCCCTACGAGCAGTACTTC
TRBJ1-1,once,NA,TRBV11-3,CASSLWENTEAFF,TGTGCCAGCAGCTTATGGGAAAACACTGAAGCTTTCTTT
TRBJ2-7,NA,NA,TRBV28,CASSLGGGWYEQYF,TGTGCCAGCAGTTTAGGGGGGGGCTGGTACGAGCAGTACTTC
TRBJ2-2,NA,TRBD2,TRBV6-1,CATPGLGPGELFF,TGTGCCACCCCGGGACTAGGGCCCGGGGAGCTGTTTTTT
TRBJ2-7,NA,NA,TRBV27,CASSFGDSSYEQYF,TGTGCCAGCAGTTTTGGGGATAGCTCCTACGAGCAGTACTTC
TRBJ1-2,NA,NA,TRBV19,CASRKDSGYDGYTF,TGTGCCAGTAGAAAGGATTCAGGGTACGATGGCTACACCTTC
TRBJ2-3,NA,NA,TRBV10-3,CAISDPANTQYF,TGTGCCATCAGTGATCCCGCAAATACGCAGTATTTT
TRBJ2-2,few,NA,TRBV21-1,CASSRRGQGMAGELFF,TGTGCCAGCAGCAGACGGGGGCAGGGAATGGCCGGGGAGCTGTTTTTT
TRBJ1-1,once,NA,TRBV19,CASSISATRRTEAFF,TGTGCCAGTAGTATTTCGGCCACCCGCAGGACTGAAGCTTTCTTT
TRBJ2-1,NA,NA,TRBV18,CASSPGLEQFF,TGTGCCAGCTCACCGGGGCTTGAGCAGTTCTTC
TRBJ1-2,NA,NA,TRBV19,CASSIPDGGYTF,TGTGCCAGTAGTATCCCGGACGGTGGCTACACCTTC
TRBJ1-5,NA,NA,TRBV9,CASSVVGGDQPQHF,TGTGCCAGCAGCGTAGTAGGCGGGGATCAGCCCCAGCATTTT
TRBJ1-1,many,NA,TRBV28,CASTETAMNTEAFF,TGTGCCAGCACCGAGACAGCCATGAACACTGAAGCTTTCTTT
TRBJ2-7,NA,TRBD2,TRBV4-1,CASSRGGGSYEQYF,TGCGCCAGCAGCCGCGGGGGGGGCTCCTACGAGCAGTACTTC
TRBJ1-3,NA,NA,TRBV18,CASQTEGNTIYF,TGTGCCAGCCAGACAGAGGGAAACACCATATATTTT
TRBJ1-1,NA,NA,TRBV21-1,CASNQGQGALENTEAFF,TGTGCCAGCAACCAAGGACAGGGGGCCCTCGAGAACACTGAAGCTTTCTTT
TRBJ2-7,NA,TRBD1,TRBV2,CASSSDRVEQYF,TGTGCCAGCAGTAGCGACAGGGTGGAGCAGTACTTC
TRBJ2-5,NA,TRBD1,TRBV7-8,CASSLQTGETQYF,TGTGCCAGCAGCTTGCAGACAGGGGAGACCCAGTACTTC
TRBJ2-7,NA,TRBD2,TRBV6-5,CASSFPPSGSIHEQYF,TGTGCCAGCAGTTTCCCCCCTAGCGGGAGTATCCACGAGCAGTACTTC
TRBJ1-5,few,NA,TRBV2,CASSEHRDQPQHF,TGTGCCAGCAGTGAACACAGGGACCAGCCCCAGCATTTT
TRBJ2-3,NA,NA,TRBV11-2,CASSSHRRDTQYF,TGTGCCAGCAGCTCCCATCGCAGAGATACGCAGTATTTT
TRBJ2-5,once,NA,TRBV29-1,CSVDPGIETQYF,TGCAGCGTCGACCCAGGGATAGAGACCCAGTACTTC